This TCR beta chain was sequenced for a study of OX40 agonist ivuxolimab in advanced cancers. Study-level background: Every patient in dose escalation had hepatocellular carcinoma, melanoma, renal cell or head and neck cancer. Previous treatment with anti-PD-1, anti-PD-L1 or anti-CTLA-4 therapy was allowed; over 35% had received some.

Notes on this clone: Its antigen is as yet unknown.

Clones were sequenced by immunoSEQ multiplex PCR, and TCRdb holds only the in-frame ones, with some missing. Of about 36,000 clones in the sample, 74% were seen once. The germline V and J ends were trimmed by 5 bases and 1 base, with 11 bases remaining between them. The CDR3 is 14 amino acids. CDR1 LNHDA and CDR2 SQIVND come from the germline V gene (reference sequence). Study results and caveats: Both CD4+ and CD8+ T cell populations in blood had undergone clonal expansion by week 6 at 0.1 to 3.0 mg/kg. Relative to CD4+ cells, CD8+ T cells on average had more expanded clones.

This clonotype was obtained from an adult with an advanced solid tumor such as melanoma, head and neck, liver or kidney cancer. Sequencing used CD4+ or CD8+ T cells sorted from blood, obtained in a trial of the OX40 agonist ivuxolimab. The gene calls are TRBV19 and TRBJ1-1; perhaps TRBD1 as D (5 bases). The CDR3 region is CASSGDGKNTEAFF. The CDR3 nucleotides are TGTGCCAGTAGTGGGGACGGAAAGAACACTGAAGCTTTCTTT.